This TCR beta chain emerged from a study of blood T cell repertoires in COVID-19. In the study overall: COVID-19 samples collected from the United States, Italy and Spain covered acute and convalescent phases.

Some clones are missing from TCRdb's copy, which holds only in-frame ones; the method was immunoSEQ multiplex PCR. The sample consists of approximately 150,000 clones, 70% to 85% of them appearing once. What was sequenced was peripheral blood. The receptor comes from a woman aged 50 to 65 in a cohort sampled during active or convalescent COVID-19.

CDR3 in DNA: TGTGCCAGCAGCTTAACCGGGACAGATCCTGGAAACACCATATATTTT. It yields the protein CASSLTGTDPGNTIYF. This rearrangement joins TRBV7-9 to TRBJ1-3; 7 nucleotides agree with TRBD1. V lost 2 bases, J lost 2 bases, and 6 bases stayed unmatched. CDR1 is SEHNR and CDR2 is FQNEAQ in the germline V gene (reference sequence). The CDR3 has 16 amino acids.